The 32 T cell receptor beta chains given below trace back to one sample, sequenced in a study of preoperative IRX-2 immunotherapy in early breast cancer. The treatment is: preoperative locoregional IRX-2 cytokine immunotherapy. The assay was immunoSEQ multiplex PCR, and TCRdb's table has in-frame clones only and misses some. Among 40,000 to 50,000 clones listed, around 77% were seen once. The sequencing used tumor tissue, collected after IRX-2 immunotherapy. The receptors come from a human donor with breast cancer.

The chain links TRBV11-3 to TRBJ2-3; D is perhaps TRBD2 (6 bases). The V and J ends lost 4 bases and 0 bases respectively, with 17 bases between them. The germline CDR1 and CDR2 sequences are SGHNT and YENEEA. The CDR3 consists of 17 residues. The CDR3 coding sequence is TGTGCCAGCAGCTGGAGTCGGGGGACGACTAGCACAGATACGCAGTATTTT. This gives the protein CASSWSRGTTSTDTQYF.

The chain uses TRBV7-1 and TRBJ2-3; D tentatively fits TRBD1 or TRBD2 (5 bases each). TRBV7-1 is annotated as an ORF whose role is uncertain. Between the trimmed V and J ends, which lost 6 bases and 0 bases, there was a span of 13 bases. CDR3 size: 15 residues. The CDR3 region is CASSIGTASTDTQYF. In nucleotides, the CDR3 is TGTGCCAGCAGTATTGGGACGGCTAGCACAGATACGCAGTATTTT.

The chain employs TRBV19 and TRBJ1-5; D call uncertain. Trimming cost V 2 bases and J 1 base, with 15 bases left between them. The length of the CDR3 is 17 residues. The germline V gene encodes CDR1 LNHDA and CDR2 SQIVND (reference sequence). The CDR3 loop is CASSITVSADSNQPQHF. For the CDR3, the DNA is TGTGCCAGTAGTATAACAGTATCCGCTGACAGCAATCAGCCCCAGCATTTT.

The chain links TRBV28 to TRBJ2-7; 10 bases are a match to TRBD1. Germline V lookup: CDR1 MDHEN, CDR2 SYDVKM. J gave up 5 bases and V 6 bases, and 1 base lay outside the gene matches. This CDR3 has 12 amino acids. The CDR3 here is CASRGTGDEQYF. CDR3 DNA: TGTGCCAGCAGGGGGACAGGGGACGAGCAGTACTTC.

The chain couples TRBV6-7 to TRBJ1-2; maybe TRBD1 (6 bases). TRBV6-7 is treated as an ORF (open reading frame) with a function not yet certain. V was pared by 2 bases and J by 4 bases, with 11 bases between. CDR3 length: 14 residues. CDR3 in DNA: TGTGCCAGCAGTTACGCGGTCAGGGGCTATGGCTACACCTTC. Translated, it gives CASSYAVRGYGYTF.

The chain has TRBV11-3 and TRBJ2-2, with 9 bases fitting TRBD1. The CDR3 runs 16 residues. In germline, CDR1 is SGHNT, CDR2 YENEEA. V shed 1 base, J shed 4 bases, and the junction held 4 bases outside the gene matches. CDR3 loop: CASSLGGTGFTGELFF. The CDR3 nucleotides are TGTGCCAGCAGCTTAGGAGGGACAGGGTTCACCGGGGAGCTGTTTTTT. The full variable domain, its missing parts supplied by reference TRBV11-3 and TRBJ2-2, is EAGVVQSPRYKIIEKKQPVAFWCNPISGHNTLYWYLQNLGQGPELLIRYENEEAVDDSQLPKDRFSAERLKGVDSTLKIQPAELGDSAVYLCASSLGGTGFTGELFFGEGSRLTVL.

This sequence joins TRBV18 and TRBJ2-7, with 9 bases lining up with TRBD2. The CDR3 runs 15 residues. Unmatched junction bases numbered 4, after V lost 2 bases and J lost 2 bases. Looked up from germline, CDR1 is KGHSH and CDR2 is LQKENI. The CDR3: CASSPGSGRTYEQYF. CDR3 DNA: TGTGCCAGCTCACCAGGAAGCGGGAGGACCTACGAGCAGTACTTC.

Sample share makes this clone medium-sized. V gene TRBV10-3 combines with J gene TRBJ1-2; D not resolved. V lost 0 bases and J lost 1, with 6 bases in between. From germline, CDR1 is ENHRY and CDR2 SYGVKD. There are 14 residues in the CDR3. Here the CDR3 DNA reads TGTGCCATCAGTGAGTCGCCGAATAACTATGGCTACACCTTC. Protein sequence: CAISESPNNYGYTF.

The gene calls are TRBV10-1 and TRBJ2-3, with 7 bases identical to TRBD1. Germline CDR1 and CDR2: WNHNN and SYGVQD (reference sequence). Germline trimming cut 3 bases from V and 3 bases from J; bases unmatched to any gene: 0. This CDR3 comprises 13 residues. CDR3 protein: CASSDRGTDTQYF. DNA for the CDR3: TGCGCCAGCAGTGACAGGGGGACAGATACGCAGTATTTT.

The rearrangement links TRBV6-8 to TRBJ1-2; no firm D call. Germline V gene lookup returns CDR1 MNHGY and CDR2 SAAAGT. Between the trimmed V and J ends, which lost 6 bases and 2 bases, there was a span of 10 bases. There are 13 residues in the CDR3. The CDR3 DNA is TGTGCCAGCAGAAGAAACAGAAACTATGGCTACACCTTC. Its protein product is CASRRNRNYGYTF.

The J gene is TRBJ2-3, the V gene TRBV12-5; D possibly uses TRBD1 or TRBD2 (5 bases each). The V gene lost 2 bases and the J gene lost 1 base, with 10 bases spanning the gap. The CDR3 length is 15 residues. Germline CDR1 and CDR2: LGHNT and FRNRAP. The CDR3 is CASGLWGSGTDTQYF. Here the CDR3 DNA reads TGTGCTAGTGGTTTGTGGGGGAGTGGCACAGATACGCAGTATTTT.

This chain uses TRBV11-1 with TRBJ1-2; the D is unclear. V lost 5 bases and J lost 1, with 11 bases in between. Germline values: CDR1 SGHAT, CDR2 FQDESV (reference sequence). The CDR3 length is 14 residues. This CDR3 is CASSPATLNYGYTF. The CDR3 DNA sequence: TGTGCCAGCAGCCCGGCGACACTTAACTATGGCTACACCTTC.

V is TRBV19 and J is TRBJ1-6, with D perhaps matching TRBD1 (6 bases). V was cut by 8 bases and J by 9 bases, with 14 bases left in between. Germline CDR1 and CDR2: LNHDA and SQIVND (reference sequence). The CDR3 has 13 residues. The CDR3 region is CASRYRAGSPLHF. The CDR3 nucleotides are TGTGCCAGTCGTTACAGGGCCGGTTCACCCCTCCACTTT.

The CDR3 DNA reads TGTGCCAGCAGTCTCACAGGTCGGGGGGGTCAGCCCCAGCATTTT. It specifies CASSLTGRGGQPQHF. The genes are TRBV6-8 and TRBJ1-5; maybe TRBD1 (5 bases). The germline V gene has CDR1 MNHGY and CDR2 SAAAGT. The CDR3 runs to 15 residues. The ends were cut back, 5 bases at V and 6 bases at J, with 17 bases in the middle.

This chain links TRBV19 with TRBJ1-2; unclear D gene. This CDR3 spans 12 amino acids. Per the germline V gene, CDR1 is LNHDA and CDR2 is SQIVND (reference sequence). The V and J ends lost 1 base and 6 bases respectively, with 6 bases between them. The CDR3 nucleotides read TGTGCCAGTAGTATAGCGGGGAATGGCTACACCTTC. Protein product: CASSIAGNGYTF.

The chain has TRBV5-1 and TRBJ2-3; perhaps TRBD2 as D (5 bases). CDR1 is SGHRS, CDR2 YFSETQ, per germline. The CDR3 totals 14 residues. The V and J ends lost 4 bases and 5 bases respectively, with 14 bases between them. The CDR3 loop reads CASSPQRTQDTQYF. The CDR3 DNA reads TGCGCCAGCAGCCCCCAGAGGACTCAAGATACGCAGTATTTT.

The chain's CDR3 is CASRRPGRVNTEAFF. For the CDR3, the DNA is TGTGCCAGCAGACGTCCGGGGAGGGTGAACACTGAAGCTTTCTTT. This rearrangement joins TRBV6-8 to TRBJ1-1; D not certain. V was trimmed by 6 bases and J by 0 bases, leaving 14 bases between them. CDR1 and CDR2 (germline): MNHGY, SAAAGT. CDR3 length: 15 amino acids.

This chain joins TRBV2 and TRBJ2-3; D possibly corresponds to TRBD2 (6 bases). This CDR3 region has 13 residues. From germline, CDR1 is SNHLY and CDR2 FYNNEI. Trimming left V 5 bases short and J 4 bases short, with 10 bases between. CDR3 protein: CASSLTSADTQYF. CDR3 nucleotides: TGTGCCAGCAGTTTGACTAGTGCAGATACGCAGTATTTT.

The J gene is TRBJ1-1, the V gene TRBV5-1; 9 nucleotides line up with TRBD1. The CDR3 sequence is 15 residues long. The V gene's germline CDR1 is SGHRS and CDR2 YFSETQ. V shed 3 bases and J 3 bases; nucleotides not matched to a gene: 6. The CDR3 loop is CASSWGQGTDTEAFF. CDR3 coding DNA: TGCGCCAGCAGCTGGGGACAGGGTACAGACACTGAAGCTTTCTTT.

The chain has TRBV11-3 and TRBJ2-1; 7 bases are shared with TRBD2. This CDR3 spans 15 amino acids. J lost 5 bases, V lost 3 bases, and 7 bases had no gene match. The germline V gene has CDR1 SGHNT and CDR2 YENEEA. Here the CDR3 DNA reads TGTGCCAGCAGCTTTCGGCTAGCGGCGAACAATGAGCAGTTCTTC. Encoded protein: CASSFRLAANNEQFF.

The genes are TRBV6-8 and TRBJ2-7; TRBD1 agrees at 7 bases. This CDR3 spans 15 amino acids. Losses at the gene ends were 7 bases for V and 5 bases for J; bases not matched to a gene: 14. From germline, CDR1 is MNHGY and CDR2 SAAAGT. The CDR3 bases are TGTGCCAGCACCCCCTTCCCGTCGACAGGGAACGAGCAGTACTTC. Residues: CASTPFPSTGNEQYF.

The chain links TRBV19 to TRBJ2-3, with D possibly matching TRBD1 (6 bases). Germline V gene sequence: CDR1 LNHDA, CDR2 SQIVND (reference sequence). Trimming stripped 5 bases from V and 2 bases from J, with 17 bases between. The CDR3 consists of 16 residues. As DNA, the CDR3 is TGTGCCAGTAGTCTCGGACAGAGCACGTTCACAGATACGCAGTATTTT. Translation gives CASSLGQSTFTDTQYF.

This rearrangement joins TRBV19 to TRBJ1-3; the D is unclear. The V end lost 3 bases, the J end lost 0 bases, and 12 bases lay between the germline ends. Germline V lookup: CDR1 LNHDA, CDR2 SQIVND (reference sequence). The CDR3 spans 16 residues. CDR3 amino acids: CASSIPQIRSGNTIYF. CDR3 nucleotides: TGTGCCAGTAGTATCCCACAGATCCGCTCTGGAAACACCATATATTTT.

J is TRBJ2-1 and V is TRBV12-1; TRBD2 is the table's D call, not checked against the DNA. TRBV12-1 is noted as a pseudogene. This CDR3 spans 15 amino acids. For the CDR3, the DNA is TGTGCCAGCAGCTTTGAAGAGAGCTCCTACAATGAGCAGTTCTTC. Translation: CASSFEESSYNEQFF.

The CDR3 spells CASSQGQVMNTEAFF. DNA for the CDR3: TGTGCCAGCTCGCAGGGACAGGTGATGAACACTGAAGCTTTCTTT. The rearrangement links TRBV18 to TRBJ1-1, with 8 positions matching TRBD1. The CDR3 covers 15 residues. Germline trimming cut 6 bases from V and 0 bases from J; bases unmatched to any gene: 6. Germline-derived CDR1 and CDR2 are KGHSH and LQKENI.

This chain's CDR3 is CASSLDGARAGANVLTF. The CDR3 DNA reads TGTGCCAGCAGTCTCGACGGTGCTCGGGCTGGGGCCAACGTCCTGACTTTC. The chain combines TRBV6-8 with TRBJ2-6; D is undetermined. CDR1 and CDR2 from the germline V gene are MNHGY and SAAAGT. Trimming pared 5 bases from V and 2 bases from J, leaving 16 bases between. The CDR3 covers 17 residues.

The genes are TRBV9 and TRBJ1-6, with D possibly matching TRBD1 (5 bases). Trimming cost V 5 bases and J 4 bases, with 7 bases left between them. There are 13 residues in the CDR3. Germline-derived CDR1 and CDR2 are SGDLS and YYNGEE. The CDR3 DNA is TGTGCCAGCAGACAGGAATATAATTCACCCCTCCACTTT. Translation gives CASRQEYNSPLHF.

This chain joins TRBV10-2 and TRBJ2-7, with D possibly matching TRBD1 (6 bases). This CDR3 is built from 12 residues. Germline V lookup: CDR1 WSHSY, CDR2 SAAADI. The V end was cut by 2 bases, the J end by 6 bases, with 8 bases between. CDR3 loop: CASSETGSEQYF. CDR3 DNA: TGCGCCAGCAGTGAGACAGGGTCCGAGCAGTACTTC.

V usage is TRBV29-1 and J usage is TRBJ1-1, with D unclear. Trimming took off 8 bases at V and 1 base at J, with 14 bases between the two ends. CDR3 size: 13 residues. Per the germline V gene, CDR1 is SQVTM and CDR2 is ANQGSEA. This CDR3 reads CSSEEQPNTEAFF. The CDR3, as DNA: TGCAGCTCGGAAGAACAGCCGAACACTGAAGCTTTCTTT.

The gene calls are TRBV29-1 and TRBJ1-2; the match to TRBD1 covers 7 bases. V shed 7 bases and J 11 bases; nucleotides not matched to a gene: 13. CDR3 length: 12 residues. The V gene's germline CDR1 is SQVTM and CDR2 ANQGSEA. This chain's CDR3 is CSAEGGGGGYTF. The DNA for the CDR3 is TGCAGCGCCGAGGGAGGGGGCGGTGGTTACACCTTC. The entire variable domain, with the rest obtained from reference TRBV29-1 and TRBJ1-2, is as follows: SAVISQKPSRDICQRGTSLTIQCQVDSQVTMMFWYRQQPGQSLTLIATANQGSEATYESGFVIDKFPISRPNLTFSTLTVSNMSPEDSSIYLCSAEGGGGGYTFGSGTRLTVV.

V is TRBV19 and J is TRBJ1-5, with unresolved D. Germline assignment: CDR1 LNHDA and CDR2 SQIVND (reference sequence). Trimming took 5 bases from V and 1 from J, leaving 12 bases between them. CDR3 length: 15 residues. The CDR3 region has the DNA TGTGCCAGTAGTTCCCCCTTACGGAGCAATCAGCCCCAGCATTTT. Translating gives CASSSPLRSNQPQHF.

The sample holds a few counts of this clone. This rearrangement joins TRBV7-6 to TRBJ2-6; D may be TRBD1 (5 bases). V lost 5 bases and J 0 bases, leaving 17 bases between the germline ends. Germline loops: CDR1 SGHVS, CDR2 FNYEAQ. The CDR3 totals 18 residues. The CDR3 coding sequence is TGTGCCAGCAGCCAGGGCATTCGCGAAAACTCTGGGGCCAACGTCCTGACTTTC. Translation gives CASSQGIRENSGANVLTF.